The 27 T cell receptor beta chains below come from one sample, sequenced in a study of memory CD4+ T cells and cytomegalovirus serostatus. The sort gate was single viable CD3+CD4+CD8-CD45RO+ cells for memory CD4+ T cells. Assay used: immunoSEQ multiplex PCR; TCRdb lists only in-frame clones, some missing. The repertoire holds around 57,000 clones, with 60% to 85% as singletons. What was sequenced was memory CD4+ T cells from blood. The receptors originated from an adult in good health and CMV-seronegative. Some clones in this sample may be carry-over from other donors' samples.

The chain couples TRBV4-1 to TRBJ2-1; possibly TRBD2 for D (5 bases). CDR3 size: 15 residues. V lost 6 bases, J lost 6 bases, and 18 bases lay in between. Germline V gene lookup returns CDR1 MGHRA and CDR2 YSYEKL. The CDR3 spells CASRMTGRRSNEQFF. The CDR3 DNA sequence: TGCGCCAGCAGGATGACGGGCCGGAGGAGCAATGAGCAGTTCTTC.

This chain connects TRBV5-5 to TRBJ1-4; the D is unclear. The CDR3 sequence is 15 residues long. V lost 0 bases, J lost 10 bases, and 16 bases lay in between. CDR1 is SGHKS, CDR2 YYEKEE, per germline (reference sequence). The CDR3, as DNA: TGTGCCAGCAGCTTGGAAACGAGGAAGGTGGCAAAACTGTTTTTT. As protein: CASSLETRKVAKLFF.

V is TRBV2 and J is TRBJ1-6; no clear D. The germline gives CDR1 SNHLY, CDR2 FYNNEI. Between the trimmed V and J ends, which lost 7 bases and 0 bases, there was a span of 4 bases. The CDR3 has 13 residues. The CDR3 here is CASKVSYNSPLHF. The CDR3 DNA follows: TGTGCCAGCAAAGTCTCCTATAATTCACCCCTCCACTTT. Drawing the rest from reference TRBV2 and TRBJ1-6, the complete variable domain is EPEVTQTPSHQVTQMGQEVILRCVPISNHLYFYWYRQILGQKVEFLVSFYNNEISEKSEIFDDQFSVERPDGSNFTLKIRSTKLEDSAMYFCASKVSYNSPLHFGNGTRLTVT.

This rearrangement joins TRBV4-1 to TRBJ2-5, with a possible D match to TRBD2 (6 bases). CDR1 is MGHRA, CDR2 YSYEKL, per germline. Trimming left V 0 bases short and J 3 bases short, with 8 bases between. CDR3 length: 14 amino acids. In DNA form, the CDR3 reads TGCGCCAGCAGCCAAGATCAGCGGGAAGAGACCCAGTACTTC. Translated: CASSQDQREETQYF.

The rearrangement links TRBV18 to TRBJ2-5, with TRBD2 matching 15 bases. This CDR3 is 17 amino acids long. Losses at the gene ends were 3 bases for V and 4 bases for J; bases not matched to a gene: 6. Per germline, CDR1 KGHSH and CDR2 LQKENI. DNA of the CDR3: TGTGCCAGCTCACCCCGGACTAGCGGGGGGGCCGGAGAGACCCAGTACTTC. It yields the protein CASSPRTSGGAGETQYF.

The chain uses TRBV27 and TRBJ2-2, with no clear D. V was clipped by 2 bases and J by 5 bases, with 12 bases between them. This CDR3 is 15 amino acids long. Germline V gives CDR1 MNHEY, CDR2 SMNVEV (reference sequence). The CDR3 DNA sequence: TGTGCCAGCAGTTTAGGTCTAGTGTATACCGGGGAGCTGTTTTTT. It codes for CASSLGLVYTGELFF.

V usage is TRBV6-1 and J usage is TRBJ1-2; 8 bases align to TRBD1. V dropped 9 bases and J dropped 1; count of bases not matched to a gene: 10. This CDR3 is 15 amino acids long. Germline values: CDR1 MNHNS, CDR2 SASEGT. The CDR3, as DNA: TGTGCCAGTGAACGAGACAGGGGCTTTAACTATGGCTACACCTTC. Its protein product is CASERDRGFNYGYTF.

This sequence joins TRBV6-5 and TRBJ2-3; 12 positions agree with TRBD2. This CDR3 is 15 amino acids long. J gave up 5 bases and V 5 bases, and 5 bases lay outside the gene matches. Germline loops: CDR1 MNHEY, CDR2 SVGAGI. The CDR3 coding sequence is TGTGCCAGCAGTCGGACTAGCGGGGCGAGAGATACGCAGTATTTT. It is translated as CASSRTSGARDTQYF.

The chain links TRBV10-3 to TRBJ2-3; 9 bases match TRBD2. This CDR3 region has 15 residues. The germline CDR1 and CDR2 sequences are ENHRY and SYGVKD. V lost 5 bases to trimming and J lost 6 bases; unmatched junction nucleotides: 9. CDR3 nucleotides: TGTGCCATCAGTAAAGAAGCGGGAGGAGGGGATACGCAGTATTTT. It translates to CAISKEAGGGDTQYF.

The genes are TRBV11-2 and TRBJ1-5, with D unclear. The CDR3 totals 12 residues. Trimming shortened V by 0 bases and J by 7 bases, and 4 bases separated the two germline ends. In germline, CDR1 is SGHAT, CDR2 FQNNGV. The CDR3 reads CASSLDVQPQHF. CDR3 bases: TGTGCCAGCAGCTTAGACGTGCAGCCCCAGCATTTT.

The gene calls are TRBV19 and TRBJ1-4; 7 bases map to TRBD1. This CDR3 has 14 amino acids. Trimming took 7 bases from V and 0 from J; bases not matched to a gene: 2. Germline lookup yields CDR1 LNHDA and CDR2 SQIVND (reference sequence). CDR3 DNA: TGTGCCAGTACAGGGGGAGCAACTAATGAAAAACTGTTTTTT. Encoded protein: CASTGGATNEKLFF. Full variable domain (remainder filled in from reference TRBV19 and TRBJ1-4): DGGITQSPKYLFRKEGQNVTLSCEQNLNHDAMYWYRQDPGQGLRLIYYSQIVNDFQKGDIAEGYSVSREKKESFPLTVTSAQKNPTAFYLCASTGGATNEKLFFGSGTQLSVL.

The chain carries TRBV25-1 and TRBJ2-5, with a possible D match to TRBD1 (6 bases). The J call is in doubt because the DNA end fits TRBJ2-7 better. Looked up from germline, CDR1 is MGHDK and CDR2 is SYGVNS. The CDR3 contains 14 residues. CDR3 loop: CASKRDTTSYEQYF. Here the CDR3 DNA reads TGTGCCAGCAAACGGGACACGACCTCCTACGAGCAGTACTTC.

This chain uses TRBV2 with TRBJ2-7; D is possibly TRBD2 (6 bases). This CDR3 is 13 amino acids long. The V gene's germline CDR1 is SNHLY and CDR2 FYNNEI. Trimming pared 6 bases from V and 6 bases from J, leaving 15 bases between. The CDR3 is CASRAGTQGEQYF. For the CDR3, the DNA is TGTGCCAGCAGGGCCGGGACTCAGGGCGAGCAGTACTTC.

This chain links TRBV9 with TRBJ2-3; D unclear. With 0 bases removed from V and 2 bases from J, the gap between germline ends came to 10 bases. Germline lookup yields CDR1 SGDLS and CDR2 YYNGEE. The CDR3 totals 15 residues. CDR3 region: CASSVASVNTDTQYF. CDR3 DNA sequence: TGTGCCAGCAGCGTAGCTTCGGTAAACACAGATACGCAGTATTTT.

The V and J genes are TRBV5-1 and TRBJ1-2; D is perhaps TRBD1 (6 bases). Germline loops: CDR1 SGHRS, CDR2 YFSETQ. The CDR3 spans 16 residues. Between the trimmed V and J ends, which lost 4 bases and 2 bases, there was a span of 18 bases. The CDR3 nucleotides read TGCGCCAGCAGCCGCGATCCTACAGGGCACAACTATGGCTACACCTTC. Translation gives CASSRDPTGHNYGYTF.

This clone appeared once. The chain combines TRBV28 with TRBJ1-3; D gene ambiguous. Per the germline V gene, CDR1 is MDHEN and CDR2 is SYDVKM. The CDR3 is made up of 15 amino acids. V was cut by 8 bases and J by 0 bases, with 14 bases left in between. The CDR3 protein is CASSATRSSGNTIYF. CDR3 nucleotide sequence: TGTGCCAGCTCGGCAACCAGAAGCTCTGGAAACACCATATATTTT. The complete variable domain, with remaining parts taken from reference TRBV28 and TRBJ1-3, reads DVKVTQSSRYLVKRTGEKVFLECVQDMDHENMFWYRQDPGLGLRLIYFSYDVKMKEKGDIPEGYSVSREKKERFSLILESASTNQTSMYLCASSATRSSGNTIYFGEGSWLTVV.

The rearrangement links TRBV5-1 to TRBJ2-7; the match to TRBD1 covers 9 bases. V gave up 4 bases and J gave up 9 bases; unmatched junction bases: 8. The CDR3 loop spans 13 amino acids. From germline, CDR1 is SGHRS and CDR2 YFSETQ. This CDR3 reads CASSTGQGSGQYF. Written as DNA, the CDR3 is TGCGCCAGCAGCACCGGACAGGGGTCTGGGCAGTACTTC.

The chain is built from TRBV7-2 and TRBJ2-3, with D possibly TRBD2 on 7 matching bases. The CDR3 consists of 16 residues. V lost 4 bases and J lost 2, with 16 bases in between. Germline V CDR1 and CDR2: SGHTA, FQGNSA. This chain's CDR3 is CASSSGASGPTDTQYF. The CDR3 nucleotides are TGTGCCAGCAGCTCGGGGGCTAGCGGACCCACAGATACGCAGTATTTT.

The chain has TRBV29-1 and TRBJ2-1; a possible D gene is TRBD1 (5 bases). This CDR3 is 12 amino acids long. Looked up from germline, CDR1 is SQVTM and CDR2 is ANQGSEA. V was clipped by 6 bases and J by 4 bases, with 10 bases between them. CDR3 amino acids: CSVDGHYNEQFF. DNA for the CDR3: TGCAGCGTGGACGGACATTACAATGAGCAGTTCTTC.

The CDR3: CASSLEPSAYLYNEQFF. Here the CDR3 DNA reads TGTGCCAGCAGCTTAGAGCCTAGCGCCTACTTATACAATGAGCAGTTCTTC. The chain employs TRBV11-2 and TRBJ2-1, with D perhaps matching TRBD2 (6 bases). Germline loops: CDR1 SGHAT, CDR2 FQNNGV. The length of the CDR3 is 17 residues. Trimming stripped 0 bases from V and 4 bases from J, with 16 bases between.

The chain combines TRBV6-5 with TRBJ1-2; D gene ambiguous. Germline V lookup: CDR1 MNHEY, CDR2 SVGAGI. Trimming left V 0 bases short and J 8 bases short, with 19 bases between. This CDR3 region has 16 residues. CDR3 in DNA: TGTGCCAGCAGTTACTCGCAAGGTTGGGTAGGCTACGGCTACACCTTC. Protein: CASSYSQGWVGYGYTF.

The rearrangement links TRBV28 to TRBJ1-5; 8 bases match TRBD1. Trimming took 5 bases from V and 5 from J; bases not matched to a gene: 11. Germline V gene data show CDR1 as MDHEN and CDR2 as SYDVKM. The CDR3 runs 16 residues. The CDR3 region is CASSQNDRGGYQPQHF. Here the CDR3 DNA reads TGTGCCAGCAGTCAAAACGACAGGGGAGGCTATCAGCCCCAGCATTTT.

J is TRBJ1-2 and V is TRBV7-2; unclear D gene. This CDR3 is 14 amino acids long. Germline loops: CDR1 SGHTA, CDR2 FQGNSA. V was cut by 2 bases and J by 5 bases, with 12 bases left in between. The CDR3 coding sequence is TGTGCCAGCAGCTTACATAGCACTGGTTATGGCTACACCTTC. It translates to CASSLHSTGYGYTF.

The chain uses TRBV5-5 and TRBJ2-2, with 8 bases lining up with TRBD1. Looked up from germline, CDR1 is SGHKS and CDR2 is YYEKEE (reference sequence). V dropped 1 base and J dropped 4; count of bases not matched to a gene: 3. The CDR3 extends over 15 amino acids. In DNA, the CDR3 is TGTGCCAGCAGCTTGCAGGGGGCTGGCACCGGGGAGCTGTTTTTT. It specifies CASSLQGAGTGELFF.

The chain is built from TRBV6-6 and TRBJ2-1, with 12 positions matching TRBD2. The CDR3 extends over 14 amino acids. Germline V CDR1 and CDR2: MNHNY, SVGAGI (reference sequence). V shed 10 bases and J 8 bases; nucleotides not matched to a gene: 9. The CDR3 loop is CATSGLAGGHEQFF. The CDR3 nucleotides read TGTGCCACCTCCGGGCTAGCGGGGGGGCATGAGCAGTTCTTC.

Here the CDR3 DNA reads TGCGCCAGCCGTTGGGGGAGGGAGACTGAAGCTTTCTTT. Translating gives CASRWGRETEAFF. This sequence joins TRBV10-2 and TRBJ1-1; a possible D gene is TRBD1 (5 bases). From germline, CDR1 is WSHSY and CDR2 SAAADI. This CDR3 region has 13 residues. Trimming took 8 bases from V and 5 from J, leaving 15 bases between them.

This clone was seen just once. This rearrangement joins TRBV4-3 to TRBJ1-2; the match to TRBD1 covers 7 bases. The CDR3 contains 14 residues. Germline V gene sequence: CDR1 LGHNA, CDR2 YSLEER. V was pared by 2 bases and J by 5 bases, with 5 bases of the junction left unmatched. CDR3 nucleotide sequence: TGCGCCAGCAGCCAACCCGACAGGGATTATGGCTACACCTTC. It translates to CASSQPDRDYGYTF.